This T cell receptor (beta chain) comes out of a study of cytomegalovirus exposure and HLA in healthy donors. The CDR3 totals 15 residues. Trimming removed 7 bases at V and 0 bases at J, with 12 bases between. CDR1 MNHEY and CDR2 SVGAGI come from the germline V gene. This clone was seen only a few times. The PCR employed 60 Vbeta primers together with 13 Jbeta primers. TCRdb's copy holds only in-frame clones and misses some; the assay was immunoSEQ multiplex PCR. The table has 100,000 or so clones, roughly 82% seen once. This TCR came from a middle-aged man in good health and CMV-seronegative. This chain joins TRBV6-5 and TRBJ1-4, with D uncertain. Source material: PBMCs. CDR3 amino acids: CASKLNMATNEKLFF. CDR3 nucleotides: TGTGCCAGCAAACTAAACATGGCAACTAATGAAAAACTGTTTTTT.